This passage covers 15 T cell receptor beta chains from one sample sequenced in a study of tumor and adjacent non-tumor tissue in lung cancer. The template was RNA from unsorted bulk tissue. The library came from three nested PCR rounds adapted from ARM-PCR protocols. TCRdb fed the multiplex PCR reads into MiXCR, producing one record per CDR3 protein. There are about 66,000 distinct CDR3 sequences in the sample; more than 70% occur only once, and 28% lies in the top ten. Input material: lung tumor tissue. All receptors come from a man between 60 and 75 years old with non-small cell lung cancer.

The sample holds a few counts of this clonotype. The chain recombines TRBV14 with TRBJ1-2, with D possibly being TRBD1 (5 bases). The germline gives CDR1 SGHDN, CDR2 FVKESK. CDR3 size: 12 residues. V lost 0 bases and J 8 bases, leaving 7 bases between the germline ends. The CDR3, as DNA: TGTGCCAGCAGCCAAGACAGGGTCGGCTACACCTTC. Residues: CASSQDRVGYTF.

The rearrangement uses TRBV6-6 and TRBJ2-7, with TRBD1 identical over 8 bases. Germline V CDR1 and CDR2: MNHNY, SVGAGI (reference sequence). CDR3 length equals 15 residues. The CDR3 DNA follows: TGTGCGAACAGTTCACCGGGACAGGTTTCCTACGAGCAGTACTTC. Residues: CANSSPGQVSYEQYF.

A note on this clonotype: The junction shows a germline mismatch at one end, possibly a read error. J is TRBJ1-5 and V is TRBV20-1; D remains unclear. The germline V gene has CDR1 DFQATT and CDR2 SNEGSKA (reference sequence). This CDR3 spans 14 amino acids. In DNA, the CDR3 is TGCAGTGCTAGAGGTGGGCAGAACCATCAGCCTCAGCATTTT. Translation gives CSARGGQNHQPQHF.

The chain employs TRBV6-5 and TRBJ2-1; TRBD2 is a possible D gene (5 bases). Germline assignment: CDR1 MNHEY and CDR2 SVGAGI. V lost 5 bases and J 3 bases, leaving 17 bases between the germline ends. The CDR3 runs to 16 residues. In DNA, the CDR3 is TGTGCCAGCAGTGATCTACCGGGAAAACTCTACAATGAGCAGTTCTTC. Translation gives CASSDLPGKLYNEQFF.

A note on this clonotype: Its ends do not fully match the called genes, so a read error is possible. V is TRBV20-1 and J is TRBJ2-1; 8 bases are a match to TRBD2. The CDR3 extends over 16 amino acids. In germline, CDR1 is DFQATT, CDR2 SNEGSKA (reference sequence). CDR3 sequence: CSARVPGLERGNERFF. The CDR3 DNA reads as TGCAGTGCTAGAGTACCGGGACTAGAACGAGGGAATGAGCGGTTCTTC.

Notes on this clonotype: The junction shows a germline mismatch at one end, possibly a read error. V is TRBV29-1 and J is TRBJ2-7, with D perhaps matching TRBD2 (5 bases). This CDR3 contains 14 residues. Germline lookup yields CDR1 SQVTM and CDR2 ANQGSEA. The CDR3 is CSVCPIGDSYGQYF. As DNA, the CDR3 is TGCAGCGTCTGTCCCATCGGGGATTCCTACGGGCAGTACTTC.

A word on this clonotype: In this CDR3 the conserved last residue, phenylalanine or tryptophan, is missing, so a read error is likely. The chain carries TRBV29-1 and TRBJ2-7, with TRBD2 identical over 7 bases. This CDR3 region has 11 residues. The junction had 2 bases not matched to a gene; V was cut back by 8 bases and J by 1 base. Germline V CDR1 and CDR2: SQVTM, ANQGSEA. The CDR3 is CSCGSSYEQYL. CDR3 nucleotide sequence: TGCAGCTGCGGGAGTTCCTACGAGCAGTACCTA.

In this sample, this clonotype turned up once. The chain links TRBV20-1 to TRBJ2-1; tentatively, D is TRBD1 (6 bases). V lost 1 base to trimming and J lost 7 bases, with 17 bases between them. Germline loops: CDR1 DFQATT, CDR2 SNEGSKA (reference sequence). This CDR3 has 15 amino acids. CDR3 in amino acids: CSARGSTGLLNEQFF. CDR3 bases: TGCAGTGCTAGAGGTTCAACAGGGCTGTTAAATGAGCAGTTCTTC.

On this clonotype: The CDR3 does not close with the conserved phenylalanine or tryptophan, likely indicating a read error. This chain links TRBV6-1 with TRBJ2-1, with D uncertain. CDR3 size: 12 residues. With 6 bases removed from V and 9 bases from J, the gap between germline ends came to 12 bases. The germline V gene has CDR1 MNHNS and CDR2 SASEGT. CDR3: CASSSTWAEQFV. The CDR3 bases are TGTGCCAGCAGCTCTACATGGGCTGAGCAGTTCGTC.

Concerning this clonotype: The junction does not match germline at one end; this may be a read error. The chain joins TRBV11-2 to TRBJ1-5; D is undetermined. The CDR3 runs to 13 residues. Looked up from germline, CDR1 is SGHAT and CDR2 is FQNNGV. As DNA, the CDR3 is TGTGCCAGCAGCTTAGATCGAGGTCAGCCCGAGCATTTT. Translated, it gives CASSLDRGQPEHF.

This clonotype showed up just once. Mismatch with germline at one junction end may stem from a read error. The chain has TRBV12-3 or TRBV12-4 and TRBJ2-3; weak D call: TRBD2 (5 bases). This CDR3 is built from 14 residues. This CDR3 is CASSLSGATDMQYF. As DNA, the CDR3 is TGTGCCAGCAGTTTAAGCGGAGCCACAGATATGCAGTATTTT.

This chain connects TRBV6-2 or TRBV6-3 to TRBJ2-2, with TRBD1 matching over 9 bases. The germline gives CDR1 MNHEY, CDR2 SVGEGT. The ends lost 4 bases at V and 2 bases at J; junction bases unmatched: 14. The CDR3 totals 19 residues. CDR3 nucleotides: TGTGCCAGCAGTTTGCACAGGGGGCTTGGCAGACCAAACACCGGGGAGCTGTTTTTT. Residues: CASSLHRGLGRPNTGELFF.

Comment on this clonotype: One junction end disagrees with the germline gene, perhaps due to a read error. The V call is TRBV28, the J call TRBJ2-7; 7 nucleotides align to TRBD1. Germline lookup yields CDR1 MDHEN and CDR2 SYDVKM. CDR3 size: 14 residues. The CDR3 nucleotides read TGTGTCAGCAGTGCTTCCGGGACAGCATACGAGCAGAACTTC. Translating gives CVSSASGTAYEQNF.

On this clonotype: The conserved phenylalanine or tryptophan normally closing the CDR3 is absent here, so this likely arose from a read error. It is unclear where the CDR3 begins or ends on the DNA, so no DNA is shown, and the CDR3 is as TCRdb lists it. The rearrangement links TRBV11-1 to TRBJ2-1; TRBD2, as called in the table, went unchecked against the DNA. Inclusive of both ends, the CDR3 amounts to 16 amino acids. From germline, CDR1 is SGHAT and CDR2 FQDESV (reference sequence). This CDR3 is CASSPGTRGGYNEQMI.

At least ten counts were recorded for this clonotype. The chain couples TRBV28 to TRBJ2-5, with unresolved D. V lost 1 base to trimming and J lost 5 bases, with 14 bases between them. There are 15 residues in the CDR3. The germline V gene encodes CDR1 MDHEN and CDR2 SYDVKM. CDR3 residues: CASSLLGGSSETQYF. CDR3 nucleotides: TGTGCCAGCAGTTTATTGGGTGGTTCTTCGGAGACCCAGTACTTC.